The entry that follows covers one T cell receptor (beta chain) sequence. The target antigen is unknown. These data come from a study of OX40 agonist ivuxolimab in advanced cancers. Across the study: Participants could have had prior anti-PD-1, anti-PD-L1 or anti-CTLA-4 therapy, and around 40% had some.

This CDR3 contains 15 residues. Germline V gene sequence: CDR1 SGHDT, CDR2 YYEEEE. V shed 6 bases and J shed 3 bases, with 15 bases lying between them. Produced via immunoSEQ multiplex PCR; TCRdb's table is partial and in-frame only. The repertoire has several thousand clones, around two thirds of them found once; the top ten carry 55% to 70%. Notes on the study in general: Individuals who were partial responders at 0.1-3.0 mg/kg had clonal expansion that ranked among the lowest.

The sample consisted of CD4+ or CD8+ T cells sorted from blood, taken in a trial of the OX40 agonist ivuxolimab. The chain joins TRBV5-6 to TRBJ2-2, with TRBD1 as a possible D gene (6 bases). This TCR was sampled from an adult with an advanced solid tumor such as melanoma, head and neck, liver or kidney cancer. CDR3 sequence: CASNPDRTHTGELFF. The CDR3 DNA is TGTGCCAGCAACCCCGACAGGACACACACCGGGGAGCTGTTTTTT.